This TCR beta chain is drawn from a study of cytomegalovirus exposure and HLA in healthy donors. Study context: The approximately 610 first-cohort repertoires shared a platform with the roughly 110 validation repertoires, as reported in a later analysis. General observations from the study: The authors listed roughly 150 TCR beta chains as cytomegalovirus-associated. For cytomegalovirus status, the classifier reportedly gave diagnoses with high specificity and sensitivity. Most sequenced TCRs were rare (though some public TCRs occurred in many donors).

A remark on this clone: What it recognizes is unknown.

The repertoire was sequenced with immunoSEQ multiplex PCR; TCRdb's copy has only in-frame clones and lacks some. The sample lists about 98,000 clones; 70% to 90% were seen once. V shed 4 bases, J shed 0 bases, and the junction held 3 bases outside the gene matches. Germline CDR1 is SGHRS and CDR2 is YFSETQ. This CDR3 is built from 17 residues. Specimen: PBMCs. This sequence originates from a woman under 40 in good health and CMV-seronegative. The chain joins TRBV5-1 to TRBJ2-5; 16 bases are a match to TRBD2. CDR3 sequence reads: CASSLGLAGGYQETQYF. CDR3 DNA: TGCGCCAGCAGCCTGGGACTAGCGGGAGGGTACCAAGAGACCCAGTACTTC. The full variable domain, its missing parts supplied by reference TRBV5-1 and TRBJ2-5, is KAGVTQTPRYLIKTRGQQVTLSCSPISGHRSVSWYQQTPGQGLQFLFEYFSETQRNKGNFPGRFSGRQFSNSRSEMNVSTLELGDSALYLCASSLGLAGGYQETQYFGPGTRLLVL.